Only one count was recorded for the clone carrying this TCR beta chain. Its target is not known. The V gene's germline CDR1 is SGHRS and CDR2 YFSETQ. Germline trimming cut 1 base from V and 6 bases from J; bases unmatched to any gene: 5. The CDR3 has 15 amino acids. Only in-frame clones appear in the TCRdb table, and some are missing; sequencing was by immunoSEQ multiplex PCR. The sample lists roughly 93,000 clones, about 90% seen once, with around 1.5% in the top ten. This entry comes from a study of OX40 agonist ivuxolimab in advanced cancers. Overall study: Dose-escalation patients suffered from hepatocellular carcinoma, melanoma, renal cell or head and neck cancer. Study outcomes and limitations: What antigens the expanded peripheral T cells recognized was never established. Mean expanded clone counts were higher in CD8+ than CD4+ T cells.

The chain couples TRBV5-1 to TRBJ2-1; 9 nucleotides agree with TRBD2. Sequences were derived from CD4+ or CD8+ T cells sorted from blood, sampled in a trial of the OX40 agonist ivuxolimab. The TCR sequence derives from an adult with an advanced solid tumor such as melanoma, head and neck, liver or kidney cancer. Here the CDR3 DNA reads TGCGCCAGCAGCTTGTTTCGACTAGCGGTCAATGAGCAGTTCTTC. It translates to CASSLFRLAVNEQFF.